The 13 T cell receptor beta chains presented below share a single source sample, sequenced in a study of T cell changes during pregnancy in multiple sclerosis. Profiled with immunoSEQ multiplex PCR; TCRdb holds only in-frame clones, not every one. The repertoire holds approximately 58,000 clones, with roughly 92% as singletons. Source: peripheral blood, taken in the second trimester of pregnancy. These receptors were obtained from a female donor with multiple sclerosis, enrolled in a pregnancy study.

This chain uses TRBV7-9 with TRBJ2-7; TRBD1 might be the D (5 bases). Germline V gene sequence: CDR1 SEHNR, CDR2 FQNEAQ (reference sequence). The CDR3 sequence is 15 residues long. Trimming stripped 0 bases from V and 5 bases from J, with 14 bases between. Written as DNA, the CDR3 is TGTGCCAGCAGCTTAGCGCAGGGAAAAGTAAACGAGCAGTACTTC. Amino acid sequence: CASSLAQGKVNEQYF.

This sequence joins TRBV19 and TRBJ2-3; maybe TRBD2 (6 bases). The CDR3 loop spans 15 amino acids. CDR1 and CDR2 from the germline V gene are LNHDA and SQIVND (reference sequence). The ends were cut back, 8 bases at V and 0 bases at J, with 15 bases in the middle. The CDR3 region is CASGAGTSSTDTQYF. The CDR3 DNA follows: TGTGCCAGTGGAGCCGGGACTTCAAGCACAGATACGCAGTATTTT.

J is TRBJ2-7 and V is TRBV10-2; 8 bases line up with TRBD1. Germline CDR1 is WSHSY and CDR2 is SAAADI. The ends lost 3 bases at V and 3 bases at J; junction bases unmatched: 1. The CDR3 has 13 amino acids. The CDR3 loop is CASSEDRGYEQYF. The CDR3 coding sequence is TGCGCCAGCAGTGAAGACAGGGGCTACGAGCAGTACTTC.

This clone was picked up a small number of times. The chain joins TRBV21-1 to TRBJ2-7; TRBD1 is the table's D call and was not checked against the DNA. TRBV21-1 is assigned pseudogene status. The CDR3 has 14 residues. CDR3 DNA: TGTGCCAGCAGCAAAGGTGGGCAAAACTACGAGCAGTACTTC. Amino acid sequence: CASSKGGQNYEQYF.

The chain recombines TRBV5-4 with TRBJ2-2; perhaps TRBD2 as D (5 bases). V dropped 4 bases and J dropped 5 bases, with 12 bases sitting between them. CDR1 and CDR2 from the germline V gene are SGHNT and YYREEE (reference sequence). The CDR3 loop spans 14 amino acids. The CDR3 DNA is TGTGCCAGCAGCCTGCTGAGGGAGACCGGGGAGCTGTTTTTT. Amino acid sequence: CASSLLRETGELFF.

This chain uses TRBV5-4 with TRBJ2-2, with D perhaps TRBD1 (6 bases). Trimming took 4 bases from V and 5 from J, leaving 18 bases between them. Germline lookup yields CDR1 SGHNT and CDR2 YYREEE (reference sequence). The CDR3 loop spans 16 amino acids. CDR3 DNA sequence: TGTGCCAGCAGCGGCGCCTCGCAGGGGATGACCGGGGAGCTGTTTTTT. This codes for CASSGASQGMTGELFF.

The chain has TRBV7-6 and TRBJ2-3; 12 positions agree with TRBD2. Germline V gene data show CDR1 as SGHVS and CDR2 as FNYEAQ. The length of the CDR3 is 18 residues. V was clipped by 0 bases and J by 1 base; unmatched bases: 5. CDR3 nucleotides: TGTGCCAGCAGCTTAGCCCCTCTAGCGGGAGGGGGCACAGATACGCAGTATTTT. Residues: CASSLAPLAGGGTDTQYF.

The V gene is TRBV28, the J gene TRBJ2-7; 8 nucleotides line up with TRBD1. The CDR3 sequence is 15 residues long. From germline, CDR1 is MDHEN and CDR2 SYDVKM. V was pared by 5 bases and J by 3 bases, with 9 bases of the junction left unmatched. The CDR3 nucleotides read TGTGCCAGCAGTACCTCCGGGACAGGTCGCTACGAGCAGTACTTC. Amino acid sequence: CASSTSGTGRYEQYF.

This chain uses TRBV18 with TRBJ2-1; 14 nucleotides line up with TRBD2. V gave up 3 bases and J gave up 7 bases; unmatched junction bases: 2. CDR1 is KGHSH and CDR2 is LQKENI in the germline V gene. CDR3 length equals 15 residues. The CDR3 is CASSPTSGRDNEQFF. In DNA, the CDR3 is TGTGCCAGCTCACCGACTAGCGGGAGGGATAATGAGCAGTTCTTC.

This sequence joins TRBV11-1 and TRBJ2-7; TRBD2 agrees at 8 bases. Per the germline V gene, CDR1 is SGHAT and CDR2 is FQDESV (reference sequence). The J segment lost 2 bases and the V segment lost 6 bases, leaving 9 bases of the junction unmatched. The CDR3 is made up of 15 amino acids. The CDR3 sequence: CASRAGTSMPYEQYF. The CDR3 nucleotides are TGTGCCAGCAGGGCTGGGACTAGTATGCCCTACGAGCAGTACTTC.

This chain connects TRBV6-5 to TRBJ2-1; D may be TRBD1 (6 bases). Per the germline V gene, CDR1 is MNHEY and CDR2 is SVGAGI. The CDR3 is made up of 14 amino acids. Trimming took off 2 bases at V and 8 bases at J, with 13 bases between the two ends. The CDR3 sequence: CASSYDRNSYEQFF. CDR3 DNA: TGTGCCAGCAGTTACGACAGGAACTCCTATGAGCAGTTCTTC.

This chain uses TRBV5-1 with TRBJ2-1; no firm D call. The CDR3 runs to 13 residues. Germline values: CDR1 SGHRS, CDR2 YFSETQ. V was trimmed by 4 bases and J by 5 bases, leaving 10 bases between them. CDR3 in amino acids: CASSTGTNNEQFF. CDR3 coding DNA: TGCGCCAGCAGCACCGGAACTAACAATGAGCAGTTCTTC. Variable domain in full (rest from reference TRBV5-1 and TRBJ2-1): KAGVTQTPRYLIKTRGQQVTLSCSPISGHRSVSWYQQTPGQGLQFLFEYFSETQRNKGNFPGRFSGRQFSNSRSEMNVSTLELGDSALYLCASSTGTNNEQFFGPGTRLTVL.

The V gene is TRBV11-2, the J gene TRBJ1-5, with a tentative D call TRBD1 (6 bases). This CDR3 region has 14 residues. V was shortened by 0 bases and J by 7 bases, with 10 bases between the two germline ends. The germline gives CDR1 SGHAT, CDR2 FQNNGV. The chain's CDR3 is CASSLEGGSQPQHF. The CDR3 coding sequence is TGTGCCAGCAGCTTAGAAGGGGGATCGCAGCCCCAGCATTTT.